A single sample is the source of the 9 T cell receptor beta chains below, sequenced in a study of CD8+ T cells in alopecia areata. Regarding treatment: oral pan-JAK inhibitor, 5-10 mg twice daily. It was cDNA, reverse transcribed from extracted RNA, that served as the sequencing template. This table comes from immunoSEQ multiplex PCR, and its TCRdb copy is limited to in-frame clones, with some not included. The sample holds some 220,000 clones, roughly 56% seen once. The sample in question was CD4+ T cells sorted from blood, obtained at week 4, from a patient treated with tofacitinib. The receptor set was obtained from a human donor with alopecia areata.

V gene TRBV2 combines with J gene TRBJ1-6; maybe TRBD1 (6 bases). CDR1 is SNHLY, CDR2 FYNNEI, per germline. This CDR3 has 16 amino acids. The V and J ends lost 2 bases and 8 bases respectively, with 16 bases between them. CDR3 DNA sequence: TGTGCCAGCAGTGAACGCCGCGACAGGTCGCATTCACCCCTCCACTTT. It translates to CASSERRDRSHSPLHF.

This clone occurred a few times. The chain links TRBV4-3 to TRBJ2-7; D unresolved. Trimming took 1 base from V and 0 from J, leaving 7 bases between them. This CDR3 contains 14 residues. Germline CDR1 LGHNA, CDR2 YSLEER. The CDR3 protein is CASSQGSGSYEQYF. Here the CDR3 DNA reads TGCGCCAGCAGCCAAGGGTCGGGCTCCTACGAGCAGTACTTC.

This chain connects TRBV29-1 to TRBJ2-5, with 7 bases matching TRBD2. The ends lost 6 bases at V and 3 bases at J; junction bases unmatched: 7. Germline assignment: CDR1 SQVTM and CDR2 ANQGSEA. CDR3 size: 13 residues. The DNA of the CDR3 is TGCAGCGTGGCCGGGACTATGGAAGAGACCCAGTACTTC. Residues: CSVAGTMEETQYF.

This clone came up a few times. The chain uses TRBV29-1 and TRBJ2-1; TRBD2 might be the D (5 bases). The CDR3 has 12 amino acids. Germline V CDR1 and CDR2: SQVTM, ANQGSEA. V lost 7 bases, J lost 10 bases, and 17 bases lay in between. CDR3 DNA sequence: TGCAGCGCCTGGCTTCTAGGAGGCGAGCAGTTCTTC. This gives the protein CSAWLLGGEQFF.

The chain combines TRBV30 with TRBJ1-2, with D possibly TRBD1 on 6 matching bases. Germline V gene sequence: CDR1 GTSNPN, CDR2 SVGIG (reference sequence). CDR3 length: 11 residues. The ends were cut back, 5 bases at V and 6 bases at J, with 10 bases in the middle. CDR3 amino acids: CAWQQGNGYTF. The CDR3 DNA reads TGTGCCTGGCAACAGGGAAATGGCTACACCTTC.

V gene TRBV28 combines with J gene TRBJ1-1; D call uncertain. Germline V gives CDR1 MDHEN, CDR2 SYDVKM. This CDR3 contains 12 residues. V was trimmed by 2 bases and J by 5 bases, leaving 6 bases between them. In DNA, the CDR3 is TGTGCCAGCAGTTTAACTGGAACTGAAGCTTTCTTT. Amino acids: CASSLTGTEAFF.

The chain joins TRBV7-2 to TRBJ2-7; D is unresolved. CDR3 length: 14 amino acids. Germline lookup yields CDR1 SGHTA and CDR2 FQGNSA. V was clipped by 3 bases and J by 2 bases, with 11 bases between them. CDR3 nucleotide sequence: TGTGCCAGCAGCTTTAGTGGTTACCCCTACGAGCAGTACTTC. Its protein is CASSFSGYPYEQYF.

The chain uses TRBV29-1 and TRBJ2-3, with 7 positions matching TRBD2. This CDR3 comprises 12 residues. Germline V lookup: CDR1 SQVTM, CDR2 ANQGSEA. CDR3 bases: TGCACCTACGGACTAGACACAGATACGCAGTATTTT. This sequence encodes CTYGLDTDTQYF.

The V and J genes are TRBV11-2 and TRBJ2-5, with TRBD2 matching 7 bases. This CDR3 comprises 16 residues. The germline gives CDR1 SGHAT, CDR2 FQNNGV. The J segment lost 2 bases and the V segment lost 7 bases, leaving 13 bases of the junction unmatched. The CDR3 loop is CASTLSRGLKQETQYF. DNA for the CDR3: TGTGCCAGCACTCTAAGCCGGGGACTAAAACAAGAGACCCAGTACTTC.